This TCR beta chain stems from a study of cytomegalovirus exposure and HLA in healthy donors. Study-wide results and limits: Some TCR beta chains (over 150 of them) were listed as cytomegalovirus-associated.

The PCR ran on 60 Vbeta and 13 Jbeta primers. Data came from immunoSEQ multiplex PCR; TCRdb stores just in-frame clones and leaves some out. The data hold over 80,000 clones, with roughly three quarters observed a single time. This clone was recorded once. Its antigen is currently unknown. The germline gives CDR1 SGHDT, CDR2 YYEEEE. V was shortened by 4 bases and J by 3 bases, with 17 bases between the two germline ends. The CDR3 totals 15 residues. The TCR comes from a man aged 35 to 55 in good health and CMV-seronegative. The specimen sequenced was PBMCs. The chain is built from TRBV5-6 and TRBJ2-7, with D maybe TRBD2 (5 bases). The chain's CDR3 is CASSQSRGSGYEQYF. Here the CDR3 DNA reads TGTGCCAGCAGCCAGTCCCGGGGATCAGGCTACGAGCAGTACTTC.